These 30 T cell receptor beta chains were sequenced from one sample in a study of shared clonotypes between healthy human individuals. Only in-frame clones appear in the TCRdb table, and some are missing; sequencing was by immunoSEQ multiplex PCR. The sample holds about 1 million clones, about 77% seen once. The sequenced material came from memory CD4+ T cells sorted from blood. Subset given: CD45RA-negative fraction. The source of these receptors is a man younger than 35 in good health.

This clone was recorded a few times. DNA for the CDR3: TGTGCCAGAAGACCCGGACTGCGCACAGATACGCAGTATTTT. This gives the protein CARRPGLRTDTQYF. The gene calls are TRBV5-3 and TRBJ2-3, with D perhaps TRBD2 (5 bases). TRBV5-3 is an open reading frame whose function is uncertain. The CDR3 consists of 14 residues. V was cut by 5 bases and J by 1 base, with 11 bases left in between.

The rearrangement links TRBV11-2 to TRBJ2-2; 11 bases agree with TRBD2. The V segment lost 2 bases and the J segment 7 bases; nucleotides outside the gene matches: 3. CDR1 is SGHAT, CDR2 FQNNGV, per germline. The CDR3 extends over 15 amino acids. CDR3 protein: CASSLTSGSIGELFF. Here the CDR3 DNA reads TGTGCCAGCAGCTTAACTAGCGGGAGTATCGGGGAGCTGTTTTTT.

The rearrangement uses TRBV2 and TRBJ2-5, with TRBD1 matching 8 bases. The CDR3 sequence is 12 residues long. Germline CDR1 is SNHLY and CDR2 is FYNNEI. The V and J ends lost 5 bases and 13 bases, in that order; junction bases with no gene match: 9. CDR3 sequence: CASSPLDRDGYF. In nucleotides, the CDR3 is TGTGCCAGCAGTCCCCTGGACAGGGATGGGTACTTC. The whole variable domain, filled in from reference TRBV2 and TRBJ2-5, reads EPEVTQTPSHQVTQMGQEVILRCVPISNHLYFYWYRQILGQKVEFLVSFYNNEISEKSEIFDDQFSVERPDGSNFTLKIRSTKLEDSAMYFCASSPLDRDGYFGPGTRLLVL.

The genes are TRBV2 and TRBJ2-7; no definite D call. The CDR3 runs to 13 residues. V was pared by 3 bases and J by 6 bases, with 12 bases between. CDR1 is SNHLY, CDR2 FYNNEI, per germline. The CDR3 loop is CASSDRIRLEQYF. The CDR3 DNA sequence: TGTGCCAGCAGTGACAGGATACGACTCGAGCAGTACTTC.

The rearrangement links TRBV7-2 to TRBJ2-3, with 13 nucleotides matching TRBD2. Per germline, CDR1 SGHTA and CDR2 FQGNSA. Unmatched junction bases numbered 5, after V lost 5 bases and J lost 3 bases. The length of the CDR3 is 16 residues. The CDR3 protein is CASSGTGLAGTDTQYF. CDR3 nucleotides: TGTGCCAGCAGCGGGACGGGACTAGCGGGGACAGATACGCAGTATTTT.

The genes are TRBV5-5 and TRBJ2-7; 9 bases line up with TRBD2. V was pared by 4 bases and J by 2 bases, with 22 bases of the junction left unmatched. This CDR3 contains 20 residues. Germline assignment: CDR1 SGHKS and CDR2 YYEKEE (reference sequence). CDR3 residues: CASSLEGGGPGLAFAYEQYF. The CDR3 region has the DNA TGTGCCAGCAGCCTCGAAGGTGGGGGCCCCGGACTAGCGTTCGCCTACGAGCAGTACTTC.

The chain carries TRBV5-1 and TRBJ2-1; 11 bases are shared with TRBD2. This CDR3 contains 16 residues. With V trimmed by 0 bases and J by 4 bases, 3 bases remained unmatched. The V gene's germline CDR1 is SGHRS and CDR2 YFSETQ. The CDR3 nucleotides are TGCGCCAGCAGCTTGGGACTAGCGGGATTATACAATGAGCAGTTCTTC. It encodes CASSLGLAGLYNEQFF.

The V and J genes are TRBV19 and TRBJ1-6; tentatively, D is TRBD1 (5 bases). Trimming pared 5 bases from V and 7 bases from J, leaving 15 bases between. There are 15 residues in the CDR3. Germline assignment: CDR1 LNHDA and CDR2 SQIVND (reference sequence). The CDR3 is CASSLREAANSPLHF. The CDR3 DNA is TGTGCCAGTAGTCTCAGGGAGGCCGCAAATTCACCCCTCCACTTT.

This clone was observed a few times. This chain uses TRBV19 with TRBJ1-1; a possible D gene is TRBD1 (5 bases). The ends were cut back, 4 bases at V and 4 bases at J, with 13 bases in the middle. This CDR3 comprises 14 residues. CDR1 LNHDA and CDR2 SQIVND come from the germline V gene (reference sequence). The CDR3 spells CASSTQGVGTEAFF. The CDR3 DNA reads TGTGCCAGTAGTACCCAGGGAGTGGGCACTGAAGCTTTCTTT.

V and J are TRBV5-8 and TRBJ1-4; D gene uncertain. The CDR3 covers 16 residues. The germline V gene has CDR1 SGHTS and CDR2 YDEGEE. The V and J ends lost 1 base and 3 bases respectively, with 13 bases between them. The CDR3 region is CASSLNPGVANEKLFF. The DNA for the CDR3 is TGTGCCAGCAGCTTGAACCCGGGAGTAGCTAATGAAAAACTGTTTTTT.

The sample holds a few counts of this clone. V gene TRBV4-1 combines with J gene TRBJ1-1; D remains ambiguous. Germline loops: CDR1 MGHRA, CDR2 YSYEKL. The V and J ends lost 7 bases and 1 base respectively, with 16 bases between them. The CDR3 totals 15 residues. The CDR3 reads CASNRRAGGNTEAFF. DNA of the CDR3: TGCGCCAGCAATAGAAGGGCAGGAGGGAACACTGAAGCTTTCTTT.

The gene calls are TRBV19 and TRBJ1-2, with a weak D call TRBD1 (6 bases). Germline CDR1 LNHDA, CDR2 SQIVND (reference sequence). The CDR3 is made up of 15 amino acids. V shed 6 bases and J shed 2 bases, with 16 bases lying between them. CDR3: CASSIEFRGNYGYTF. The CDR3 coding sequence is TGTGCCAGTAGCATTGAATTCAGGGGAAACTATGGCTACACCTTC.

Turning to this clone: This CDR3 is also generated by other DNA sequences in the sample. The rearrangement uses TRBV7-2 and TRBJ1-3, with 9 bases identical to TRBD1. The V segment lost 5 bases and the J segment 2 bases; nucleotides outside the gene matches: 4. From germline, CDR1 is SGHTA and CDR2 FQGNSA. The length of the CDR3 is 15 residues. The CDR3 reads CASSTDRGTGNTIYF. CDR3 bases: TGTGCCAGCAGCACGGACAGGGGAACTGGAAACACCATATATTTT.

The chain couples TRBV7-9 to TRBJ2-5; no reliable D call. Near its end, the DNA agrees better with TRBJ2-7, so the J call may be wrong. The CDR3 runs to 14 residues. Germline loops: CDR1 SEHNR, CDR2 FQNEAQ (reference sequence). CDR3 sequence: CASSSELIRYEQYF. DNA of the CDR3: TGTGCCAGCAGCTCTGAACTTATCCGTTACGAGCAGTACTTC.

The genes are TRBV28 and TRBJ2-1; 7 nucleotides align to TRBD2. Losses at the gene ends were 2 bases for V and 3 bases for J; bases not matched to a gene: 7. The CDR3 runs to 16 residues. In germline, CDR1 is MDHEN, CDR2 SYDVKM. The CDR3 DNA reads TGTGCCAGCAGTTTAGCGGGGGATGGCAGCTACAATGAGCAGTTCTTC. Protein sequence: CASSLAGDGSYNEQFF.

A remark on this clone: This may come from a read error, since a much larger clone is one base off. Within the sample, other DNA sequences also encode this same CDR3. The V and J genes are TRBV5-1 and TRBJ2-5; 7 nucleotides match TRBD2. Germline assignment: CDR1 SGHRS and CDR2 YFSETQ. The CDR3 has 14 amino acids. V dropped 0 bases and J dropped 1; count of bases not matched to a gene: 0. The CDR3 spells CASSLAGGQETQYF. The CDR3 bases are TGCGCCAGCAGCTTGGCGGGGGGCCAAGAGACCCAGTACTTC. The full variable domain, completed using reference TRBV5-1 and TRBJ2-5, is KAGVTQTPRYLIKTRGQQVTLSCSPISGHRSVSWYQQTPGQGLQFLFEYFSETQRNKGNFPGRFSGRQFSNSRSEMNVSTLELGDSALYLCASSLAGGQETQYFGPGTRLLVL.

The gene calls are TRBV2 and TRBJ2-5, with TRBD2 as a possible D gene (7 bases). V shed 2 bases and J shed 6 bases, with 13 bases lying between them. CDR3 length: 14 amino acids. CDR1 and CDR2 (germline): SNHLY, FYNNEI. CDR3 loop: CASSESGGGKTQYF. The CDR3, as DNA: TGTGCCAGCAGTGAATCGGGGGGCGGAAAGACCCAGTACTTC.

In regard to this clone: The conserved phenylalanine or tryptophan is not found at the CDR3 terminus, so this likely reflects a read error. No DNA is shown, since the ends of the CDR3 on it are uncertain; the CDR3 is the one TCRdb lists. The chain carries TRBV2 and TRBJ2-7. Looked up from germline, CDR1 is SNHLY and CDR2 is FYNNEI. The CDR3 region is 12 residues in length, termini included. The CDR3 spells CASSESSGTVRM.

The chain joins TRBV29-1 to TRBJ1-4; weak D call: TRBD1 (6 bases). CDR1 SQVTM and CDR2 ANQGSEA come from the germline V gene. V was pared by 0 bases and J by 8 bases, with 10 bases between. This CDR3 region has 13 residues. The CDR3 is CSVEEGGGEKLFF. CDR3 coding DNA: TGCAGCGTTGAAGAGGGAGGGGGGGAAAAACTGTTTTTT.

The chain recombines TRBV7-8 with TRBJ2-7; 8 positions match TRBD1. Losses at the gene ends were 5 bases for V and 5 bases for J; bases not matched to a gene: 2. This CDR3 comprises 12 residues. Germline V CDR1 and CDR2: SGHVS, FQNEAQ. CDR3: CASSQGANEQYF. CDR3 in DNA: TGTGCCAGCAGCCAGGGGGCGAACGAGCAGTACTTC.

The chain links TRBV2 to TRBJ2-5, with D uncertain. CDR3 length equals 14 residues. Germline V lookup: CDR1 SNHLY, CDR2 FYNNEI. The V gene lost 6 bases and the J gene lost 9 bases, with 20 bases spanning the gap. The CDR3 bases are TGTGCCAGCAGCCCCGACGGTCCGTCGTTGGCCCAGTACTTC. Translation gives CASSPDGPSLAQYF.

This clone was counted a few times. The gene calls are TRBV6-4 and TRBJ2-3; TRBD2 agrees at 9 bases. The junction had 3 bases not matched to a gene; V was cut back by 5 bases and J by 0 bases. CDR1 is MRHNA and CDR2 is SNTAGT in the germline V gene. The CDR3 has 15 amino acids. CDR3 coding DNA: TGTGCCAGCAGTCTGCTAGCGGGAAGCACAGATACGCAGTATTTT. Amino acids: CASSLLAGSTDTQYF.

The chain combines TRBV28 with TRBJ1-1, with TRBD1 matching over 8 bases. The CDR3 spans 15 residues. Trimming took 5 bases from V and 5 from J; bases not matched to a gene: 10. CDR1 MDHEN and CDR2 SYDVKM come from the germline V gene. CDR3 amino acids: CASSPRTGRRTEAFF. CDR3 DNA sequence: TGTGCCAGCAGTCCGCGGACAGGGCGGCGGACTGAAGCTTTCTTT.

Comments on this clone: This sample also contains other DNA sequences that code for the same CDR3. The chain joins TRBV6-1 to TRBJ1-3, with TRBD1 matching 7 bases. The germline gives CDR1 MNHNS, CDR2 SASEGT. V lost 6 bases to trimming and J lost 4 bases; unmatched junction nucleotides: 3. The CDR3 consists of 13 residues. The CDR3 loop is CASRGTAGNTIYF. CDR3 nucleotide sequence: TGTGCCAGCAGAGGGACAGCGGGAAACACCATATATTTT.

This chain joins TRBV30 and TRBJ2-7; D not certain. Germline values: CDR1 GTSNPN, CDR2 SVGIG (reference sequence). The ends were cut back, 0 bases at V and 2 bases at J, with 11 bases in the middle. The CDR3 is 14 residues long. CDR3 region: CAWSVNLIPYEQYF. In DNA form, the CDR3 reads TGTGCCTGGAGTGTGAATTTAATCCCCTACGAGCAGTACTTC.

CDR3 in amino acids: CASSGDRGANSGANVLTF. The CDR3 DNA reads as TGTGCCAGCAGTGGGGACAGGGGCGCAAACTCTGGGGCCAACGTCCTGACTTTC. J is TRBJ2-6 and V is TRBV28; 10 nucleotides line up with TRBD1. The CDR3 sequence is 18 residues long. Germline CDR1 reads MDHEN; CDR2 reads SYDVKM. V trimming: 5 bases; J trimming: 0 bases; junction bases outside the gene matches: 7.

The CDR3 DNA sequence: TGTGCCAGCAGTTACTCTGCACGGTCCCAAGAGACCCAGTACTTC. It codes for CASSYSARSQETQYF. This chain uses TRBV6-5 with TRBJ2-5; D not resolved. Between the trimmed V and J ends, which lost 0 bases and 1 base, there was a span of 9 bases. This CDR3 comprises 15 residues. The germline CDR1 and CDR2 sequences are MNHEY and SVGAGI.

The rearrangement uses TRBV27 and TRBJ2-7; TRBD1 aligns across 7 bases. The V gene end was trimmed by 5 bases and the J gene end by 0 bases; junction bases not matched to a gene: 7. The CDR3 totals 15 residues. In germline, CDR1 is MNHEY, CDR2 SMNVEV (reference sequence). The CDR3 protein is CASSRTGDPSYEQYF. CDR3 sequence (DNA): TGTGCCAGCAGTCGCACAGGGGACCCCTCCTACGAGCAGTACTTC.

The rearrangement joins TRBV5-1 to TRBJ2-2, with TRBD2 matching 7 bases. This CDR3 comprises 16 residues. The V and J ends lost 4 bases and 0 bases, in that order; junction bases with no gene match: 6. Germline V lookup: CDR1 SGHRS, CDR2 YFSETQ. The CDR3 nucleotides are TGCGCCAGCAGCCGAACCGGGACTACGAACACCGGGGAGCTGTTTTTT. Its protein is CASSRTGTTNTGELFF.

V is TRBV5-1 and J is TRBJ2-5; tentatively, D is TRBD2 (5 bases). This CDR3 contains 16 residues. CDR1 SGHRS and CDR2 YFSETQ come from the germline V gene. The ends were cut back, 2 bases at V and 3 bases at J, with 17 bases in the middle. For the CDR3, the DNA is TGCGCCAGCAGCTTAGTGGCAAGCGGACCTAAAGAGACCCAGTACTTC. Translating gives CASSLVASGPKETQYF.